The 24 T cell receptor beta chains listed next were all sequenced from one sample in a study of shared clonotypes between healthy human individuals. Some clones are missing from TCRdb's copy, which holds only in-frame ones; the method was immunoSEQ multiplex PCR. Of about 820,000 clones listed, roughly 92% were seen once; the top ten hold more than 20%. CD45RO-negative cells were positively selected for CCR7, leaving out terminally differentiated effector memory CD45RA+ cells. What was sequenced was naive CD8+ T cells sorted from blood. These receptors all come from a man between 25 and 39 years old in good health.

This clone was detected once. This rearrangement joins TRBV4-1 to TRBJ2-2, with TRBD2 as a possible D gene (6 bases). V gave up 2 bases and J gave up 4 bases, with 20 bases separating them. The germline CDR1 and CDR2 sequences are MGHRA and YSYEKL. This CDR3 is 18 amino acids long. The CDR3: CASSQTAGPASGTGELFF. DNA of the CDR3: TGCGCCAGCAGCCAAACCGCGGGGCCGGCCAGCGGCACCGGGGAGCTGTTTTTT.

J is TRBJ2-3 and V is TRBV7-9; 9 nucleotides line up with TRBD1. Germline V gene lookup returns CDR1 SEHNR and CDR2 FQNEAQ (reference sequence). The CDR3 spans 16 residues. V lost 3 bases and J lost 1; bases outside the gene matches: 5. The CDR3 here is CASSFPRQGGTDTQYF. In DNA form, the CDR3 reads TGTGCCAGCAGCTTTCCCAGACAGGGGGGCACAGATACGCAGTATTTT.

The chain uses TRBV6-6 and TRBJ2-1; D perhaps matches TRBD2 (5 bases). The CDR3 has 14 amino acids. The germline gives CDR1 MNHNY, CDR2 SVGAGI (reference sequence). Trimming cost V 10 bases and J 2 bases, with 15 bases left between them. CDR3 region: CATAGVAAYNEQFF. In nucleotides, the CDR3 is TGTGCCACGGCCGGGGTAGCTGCCTACAATGAGCAGTTCTTC.

The rearrangement uses TRBV19 and TRBJ1-1; 9 bases fit TRBD1. Germline values: CDR1 LNHDA, CDR2 SQIVND (reference sequence). The CDR3 is 19 residues long. V trimming: 4 bases; J trimming: 7 bases; junction bases outside the gene matches: 22. CDR3 in DNA: TGTGCCAGTAGTACAAACGCTAACAGGGGGCGGACCAATACCCGTGAAGCTTTCTTT. As protein: CASSTNANRGRTNTREAFF. Together with reference TRBV19 and TRBJ1-1, the CDR3 gives the full variable domain: DGGITQSPKYLFRKEGQNVTLSCEQNLNHDAMYWYRQDPGQGLRLIYYSQIVNDFQKGDIAEGYSVSREKKESFPLTVTSAQKNPTAFYLCASSTNANRGRTNTREAFFGQGTRLTVV.

V and J are TRBV4-3 and TRBJ1-5; no definite D call. The length of the CDR3 is 15 residues. CDR1 and CDR2 (germline): LGHNA, YSLEER. The V and J ends lost 0 bases and 5 bases respectively, with 11 bases between them. Written as DNA, the CDR3 is TGCGCCAGCAGCCAAGATTTGGGCGGTTATCAGCCCCAGCATTTT. It yields the protein CASSQDLGGYQPQHF.

The CDR3 reads CASRESGVSDNEQFF. CDR3 DNA sequence: TGTGCCAGCAGGGAGAGCGGGGTATCCGACAATGAGCAGTTCTTC. The rearrangement uses TRBV6-5 and TRBJ2-1; 7 positions match TRBD2. This CDR3 comprises 15 residues. J gave up 5 bases and V 6 bases, and 10 bases lay outside the gene matches. CDR1 is MNHEY and CDR2 is SVGAGI in the germline V gene.

The rearrangement joins TRBV19 to TRBJ2-5; 12 bases fit TRBD2. The CDR3 runs to 16 residues. Germline CDR1 reads LNHDA; CDR2 reads SQIVND (reference sequence). The V and J ends lost 8 bases and 2 bases, in that order; junction bases with no gene match: 9. In DNA, the CDR3 is TGTGCCAGTTCGAGCGGACTAGCGGGATCTCAAGAGACCCAGTACTTC. It yields the protein CASSSGLAGSQETQYF.

In the case of this clone: Other DNA sequences within the sample encode an identical CDR3. The rearrangement joins TRBV7-2 to TRBJ2-1; 12 positions agree with TRBD2. The V gene's germline CDR1 is SGHTA and CDR2 FQGNSA. V was pared by 3 bases and J by 0 bases, with 3 bases of the junction left unmatched. CDR3 length: 17 residues. The CDR3: CASSLPTSGSSYNEQFF. The DNA for the CDR3 is TGTGCCAGCAGCTTGCCGACTAGCGGGAGCTCCTACAATGAGCAGTTCTTC.

The chain recombines TRBV7-9 with TRBJ2-1; D gene ambiguous. The germline gives CDR1 SEHNR, CDR2 FQNEAQ (reference sequence). The V gene lost 6 bases and the J gene lost 8 bases, with 14 bases spanning the gap. The CDR3 loop spans 13 amino acids. Here the CDR3 reads CASRSVGLDEQFF. Written as DNA, the CDR3 is TGTGCCAGCAGGTCAGTCGGGCTCGATGAGCAGTTCTTC.

This chain joins TRBV5-1 and TRBJ2-1; no reliable D call. CDR3 length equals 13 residues. Trimming shortened V by 1 base and J by 4 bases, and 6 bases separated the two germline ends. Germline CDR1 reads SGHRS; CDR2 reads YFSETQ. The DNA for the CDR3 is TGCGCCAGCAGCTTGTACGGTTACAATGAGCAGTTCTTC. Its protein product is CASSLYGYNEQFF.

This clone was recorded once. The rearrangement links TRBV4-3 to TRBJ2-5; weak D call: TRBD2 (5 bases). Trimming left V 0 bases short and J 5 bases short, with 19 bases between. The CDR3 extends over 17 amino acids. Germline values: CDR1 LGHNA, CDR2 YSLEER. The CDR3 protein is CASSQDNGGLHGETQYF. The CDR3 DNA reads as TGCGCCAGCAGCCAAGATAACGGAGGCCTGCACGGGGAGACCCAGTACTTC.

This clone was detected only once. The chain recombines TRBV13 with TRBJ2-7; a possible D gene is TRBD2 (6 bases). Trimming took 3 bases from V and 6 from J, leaving 9 bases between them. CDR1 is PRHDT, CDR2 FYEKMQ, per germline (reference sequence). The CDR3 totals 12 residues. CDR3 bases: TGTGCCAGCAGCTTCTCCGGGAGCGAGCAGTACTTC. Amino acids: CASSFSGSEQYF.

V usage is TRBV5-8 and J usage is TRBJ2-7; D may be TRBD2 (5 bases). From germline, CDR1 is SGHTS and CDR2 YDEGEE. CDR3 length equals 13 residues. V was clipped by 1 base and J by 0 bases, with 5 bases between them. CDR3 bases: TGTGCCAGCAGCTTGCGGGGCTCCTACGAGCAGTACTTC. Translation: CASSLRGSYEQYF. Based on the CDR3 plus reference TRBV5-8 and TRBJ2-7, the full variable domain is EAGVTQSPTHLIKTRGQQATLRCSPISGHTSVYWYQQALGLGLQFLLWYDEGEERNRGNFPPRFSGRQFPNYSSELNVNALELEDSALYLCASSLRGSYEQYFGPGTRLTVT.

The rearrangement links TRBV7-8 to TRBJ1-2; the D gene is possibly TRBD1 (5 bases). The CDR3 runs to 16 residues. V gave up 3 bases and J gave up 4 bases, with 18 bases separating them. Germline values: CDR1 SGHVS, CDR2 FQNEAQ. The CDR3 coding sequence is TGTGCCAGCAGCTTGGCGCTGGGAGACAGTTTCTATGGCTACACCTTC. Translated, it gives CASSLALGDSFYGYTF.

The chain employs TRBV4-1 and TRBJ2-3; D uncertain. Trimming took 4 bases from V and 2 from J, leaving 16 bases between them. The CDR3 consists of 16 residues. Germline loops: CDR1 MGHRA, CDR2 YSYEKL. CDR3 bases: TGCGCCAGCAGCCCACCCGCGATTGGGAACACAGATACGCAGTATTTT. The encoded protein is CASSPPAIGNTDTQYF.

On this clone itself: The junction shows a germline mismatch at one end, possibly a read error. The same CDR3 also results from other DNA sequences found in this sample. The J gene is TRBJ2-7, the V gene TRBV7-9; TRBD2 aligns across 8 bases. This CDR3 has 15 amino acids. Germline V gene sequence: CDR1 SEHNR, CDR2 FQNEAQ (reference sequence). CDR3 DNA sequence: TGTGCCAGCAGCTTCGTGGGCGGGGGGACCTATGAGCAGTACTTC. It encodes CASSFVGGGTYEQYF.

This clone was recorded once. The identical CDR3 is also encoded by other nucleotide sequences in the sample. The chain links TRBV19 to TRBJ2-7; perhaps TRBD2 as D (6 bases). Trimming shortened V by 3 bases and J by 6 bases, and 9 bases separated the two germline ends. The CDR3 extends over 12 amino acids. Germline CDR1 LNHDA, CDR2 SQIVND (reference sequence). The CDR3 DNA reads as TGTGCCAGTAGTATCGGGGGACCCGAGCAGTACTTC. The encoded protein is CASSIGGPEQYF.

This clone was picked up one time. The chain carries TRBV28 and TRBJ2-2; no definite D call. The V gene lost 5 bases and the J gene lost 5 bases, with 18 bases spanning the gap. The V gene's germline CDR1 is MDHEN and CDR2 SYDVKM. The CDR3 covers 16 residues. CDR3: CASSPSDPVRTGELFF. In DNA, the CDR3 is TGTGCCAGCAGTCCCTCTGATCCGGTGCGAACCGGGGAGCTGTTTTTT. The whole variable domain, remainder taken from reference TRBV28 and TRBJ2-2, is DVKVTQSSRYLVKRTGEKVFLECVQDMDHENMFWYRQDPGLGLRLIYFSYDVKMKEKGDIPEGYSVSREKKERFSLILESASTNQTSMYLCASSPSDPVRTGELFFGEGSRLTVL.

The chain carries TRBV7-2 and TRBJ2-7, with no clear D. V dropped 5 bases and J dropped 7 bases, with 9 bases sitting between them. This CDR3 region has 11 residues. Germline V gives CDR1 SGHTA, CDR2 FQGNSA. CDR3 region: CASSPQAEQYF. DNA of the CDR3: TGTGCCAGCAGCCCGCAAGCGGAGCAGTACTTC.

This chain connects TRBV7-9 to TRBJ2-2, with TRBD1 identical over 7 bases. This CDR3 has 16 amino acids. Germline V gives CDR1 SEHNR, CDR2 FQNEAQ (reference sequence). V was clipped by 4 bases and J by 1 base; unmatched bases: 6. CDR3 coding DNA: TGTGCCAGCAGCTCGCCGGGACAGAAGAACACCGGGGAGCTGTTTTTT. This encodes CASSSPGQKNTGELFF.

This clone occurred once. V is TRBV28 and J is TRBJ2-7; tentatively, D is TRBD1 (5 bases). Per the germline V gene, CDR1 is MDHEN and CDR2 is SYDVKM. This CDR3 is built from 15 residues. Trimming took off 3 bases at V and 0 bases at J, with 12 bases between the two ends. The CDR3 is CASSFIVDSSYEQYF. As DNA, the CDR3 is TGTGCCAGCAGTTTTATTGTAGACAGCTCCTACGAGCAGTACTTC.

The V gene is TRBV6-5, the J gene TRBJ1-2; D is unresolved. The CDR3 is made up of 14 amino acids. Trimming pared 2 bases from V and 8 bases from J, leaving 15 bases between. CDR1 and CDR2 (germline): MNHEY, SVGAGI. CDR3 in DNA: TGTGCCAGCAGTTACGGGGTGGGGAGGACGGGCTACACCTTC. Its translation: CASSYGVGRTGYTF.

The V gene is TRBV27, the J gene TRBJ2-1; 7 bases align to TRBD2. The CDR3 loop spans 16 amino acids. The V gene's germline CDR1 is MNHEY and CDR2 SMNVEV (reference sequence). J gave up 4 bases and V 3 bases, and 9 bases lay outside the gene matches. Here the CDR3 reads CASSFRGGSGYNEQFF. Here the CDR3 DNA reads TGTGCCAGCAGTTTTAGGGGCGGGAGCGGGTACAATGAGCAGTTCTTC.

The chain recombines TRBV15 with TRBJ1-5; D might be TRBD1 (5 bases). The CDR3 covers 15 residues. With 5 bases removed from V and 0 bases from J, the gap between germline ends came to 11 bases. Germline lookup yields CDR1 LNHNV and CDR2 YYDKDF (reference sequence). The CDR3 reads CATSGDSYSNQPQHF. In DNA, the CDR3 is TGTGCCACCAGCGGCGACAGTTATAGCAATCAGCCCCAGCATTTT.